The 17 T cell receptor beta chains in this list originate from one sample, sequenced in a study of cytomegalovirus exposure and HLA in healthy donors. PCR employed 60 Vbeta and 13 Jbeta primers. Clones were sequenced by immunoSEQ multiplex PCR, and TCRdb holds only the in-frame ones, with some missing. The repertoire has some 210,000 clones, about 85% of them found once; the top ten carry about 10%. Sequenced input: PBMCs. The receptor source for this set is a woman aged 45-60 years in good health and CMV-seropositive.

CDR3 region: CAWSVGGNTGELFF. For the CDR3, the DNA is TGTGCCTGGAGTGTAGGCGGCAACACCGGGGAGCTGTTTTTT. V usage is TRBV30 and J usage is TRBJ2-2; D gene uncertain. V lost 0 bases, J lost 2 bases, and 7 bases lay in between. CDR3 length: 14 amino acids. Germline V gives CDR1 GTSNPN, CDR2 SVGIG (reference sequence).

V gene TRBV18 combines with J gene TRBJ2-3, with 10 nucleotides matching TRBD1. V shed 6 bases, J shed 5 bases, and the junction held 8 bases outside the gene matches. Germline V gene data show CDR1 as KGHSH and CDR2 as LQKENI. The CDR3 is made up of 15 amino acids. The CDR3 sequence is CASSPGQGGKDTQYF. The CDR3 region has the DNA TGTGCCAGCTCGCCCGGACAGGGGGGTAAAGATACGCAGTATTTT.

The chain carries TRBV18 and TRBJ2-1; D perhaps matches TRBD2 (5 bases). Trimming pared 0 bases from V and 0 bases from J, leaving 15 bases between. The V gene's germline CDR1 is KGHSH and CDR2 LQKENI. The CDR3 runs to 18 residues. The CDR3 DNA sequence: TGTGCCAGCTCACCACCCGGGGAGCGGTTAAGCTCCTACAATGAGCAGTTCTTC. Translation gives CASSPPGERLSSYNEQFF.

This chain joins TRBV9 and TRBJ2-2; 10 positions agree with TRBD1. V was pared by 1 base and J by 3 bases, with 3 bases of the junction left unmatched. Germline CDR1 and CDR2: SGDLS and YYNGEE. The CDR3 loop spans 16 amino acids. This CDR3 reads CASSVRQGADTGELFF. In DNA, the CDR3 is TGTGCCAGCAGCGTAAGACAGGGGGCAGACACCGGGGAGCTGTTTTTT.

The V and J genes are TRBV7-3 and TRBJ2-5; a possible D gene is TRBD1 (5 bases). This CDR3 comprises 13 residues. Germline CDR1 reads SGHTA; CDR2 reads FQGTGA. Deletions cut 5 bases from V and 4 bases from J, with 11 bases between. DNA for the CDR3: TGTGCCAGCAGCAGGGGTTGGGGAGAGACCCAGTACTTC. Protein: CASSRGWGETQYF.

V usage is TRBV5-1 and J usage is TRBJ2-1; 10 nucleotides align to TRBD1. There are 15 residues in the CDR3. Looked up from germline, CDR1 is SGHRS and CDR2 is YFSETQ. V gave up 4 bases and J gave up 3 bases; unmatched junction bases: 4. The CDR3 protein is CASSRRTGGYNEQFF. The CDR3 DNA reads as TGCGCCAGCAGCCGTAGGACAGGGGGCTACAATGAGCAGTTCTTC.

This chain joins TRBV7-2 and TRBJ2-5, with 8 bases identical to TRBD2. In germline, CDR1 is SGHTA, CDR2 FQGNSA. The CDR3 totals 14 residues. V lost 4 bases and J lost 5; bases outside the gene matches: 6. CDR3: CASSSRGGWETQYF. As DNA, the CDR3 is TGTGCCAGCAGCTCCCGGGGGGGCTGGGAGACCCAGTACTTC. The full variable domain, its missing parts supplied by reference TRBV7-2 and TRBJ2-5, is GAGVSQSPSNKVTEKGKDVELRCDPISGHTALYWYRQSLGQGLEFLIYFQGNSAPDKSGLPSDRFSAERTGGSVSTLTIQRTQQEDSAVYLCASSSRGGWETQYFGPGTRLLVL.

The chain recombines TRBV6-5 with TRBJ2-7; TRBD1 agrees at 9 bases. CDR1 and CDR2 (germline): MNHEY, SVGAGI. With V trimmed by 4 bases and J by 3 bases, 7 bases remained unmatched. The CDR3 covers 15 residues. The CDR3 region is CASSSAGTGLYEQYF. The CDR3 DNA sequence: TGTGCCAGCAGTTCCGCCGGGACAGGGCTCTACGAGCAGTACTTC.

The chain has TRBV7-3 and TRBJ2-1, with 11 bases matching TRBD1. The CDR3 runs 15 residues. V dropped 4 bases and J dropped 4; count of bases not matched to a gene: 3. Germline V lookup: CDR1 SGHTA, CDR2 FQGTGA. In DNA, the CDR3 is TGTGCCAGCAGCTGGACAGGGGGCGCATACAATGAGCAGTTCTTC. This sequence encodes CASSWTGGAYNEQFF. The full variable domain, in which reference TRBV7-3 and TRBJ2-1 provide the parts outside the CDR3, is GAGVSQTPSNKVTEKGKYVELRCDPISGHTALYWYRQSLGQGPEFLIYFQGTGAADDSGLPNDRFFAVRPEGSVSTLKIQRTERGDSAVYLCASSWTGGAYNEQFFGPGTRLTVL.

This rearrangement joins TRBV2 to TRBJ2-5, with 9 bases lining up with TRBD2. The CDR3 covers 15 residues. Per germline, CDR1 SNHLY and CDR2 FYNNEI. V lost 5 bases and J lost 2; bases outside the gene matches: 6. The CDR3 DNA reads TGTGCCAGCAGTCGTGGTAGCGGGGGACAAGAGACCCAGTACTTC. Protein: CASSRGSGGQETQYF.

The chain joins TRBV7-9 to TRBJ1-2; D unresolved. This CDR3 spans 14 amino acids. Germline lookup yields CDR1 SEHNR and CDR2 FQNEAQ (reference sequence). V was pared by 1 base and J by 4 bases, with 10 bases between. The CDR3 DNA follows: TGTGCCAGCAGCTTAGACGGGGTTATCTATGGCTACACCTTC. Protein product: CASSLDGVIYGYTF.

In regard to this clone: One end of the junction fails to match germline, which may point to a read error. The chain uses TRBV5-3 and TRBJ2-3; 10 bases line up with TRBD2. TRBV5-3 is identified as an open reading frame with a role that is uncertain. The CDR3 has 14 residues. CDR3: CARSSGAGGDTQYF. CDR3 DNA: TGTGCTAGAAGCTCCGGAGCGGGAGGGGATACGCAGTATTTT.

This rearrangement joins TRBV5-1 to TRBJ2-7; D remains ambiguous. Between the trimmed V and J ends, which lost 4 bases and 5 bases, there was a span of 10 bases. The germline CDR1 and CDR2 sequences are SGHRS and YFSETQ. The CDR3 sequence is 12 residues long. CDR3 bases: TGCGCCAGCAGCCTAGTGGCGGACGAGCAGTACTTC. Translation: CASSLVADEQYF.

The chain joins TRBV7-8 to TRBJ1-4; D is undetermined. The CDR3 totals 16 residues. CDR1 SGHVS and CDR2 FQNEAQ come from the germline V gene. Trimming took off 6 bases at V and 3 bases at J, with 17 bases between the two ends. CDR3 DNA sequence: TGTGCCAGCAGTTCAGCTGGTGGGCGGGCTAATGAAAAACTGTTTTTT. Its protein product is CASSSAGGRANEKLFF. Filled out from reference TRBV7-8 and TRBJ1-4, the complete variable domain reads GAGVSQSPRYKVAKRGQDVALRCDPISGHVSLFWYQQALGQGPEFLTYFQNEAQLDKSGLPSDRFFAERPEGSVSTLKIQRTQQEDSAVYLCASSSAGGRANEKLFFGSGTQLSVL.

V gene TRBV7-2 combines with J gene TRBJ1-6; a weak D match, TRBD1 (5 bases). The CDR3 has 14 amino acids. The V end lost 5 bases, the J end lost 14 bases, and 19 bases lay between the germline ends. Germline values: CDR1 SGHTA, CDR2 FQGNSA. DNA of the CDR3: TGTGCCAGCAGCCCTAAACAGGTCGTAGTATCCCTCCACTTT. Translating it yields CASSPKQVVVSLHF.

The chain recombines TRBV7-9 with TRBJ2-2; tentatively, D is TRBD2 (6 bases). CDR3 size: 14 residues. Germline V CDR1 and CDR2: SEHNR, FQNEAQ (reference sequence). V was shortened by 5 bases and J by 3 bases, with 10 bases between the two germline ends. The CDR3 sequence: CASSRDLDTGELFF. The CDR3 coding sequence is TGTGCCAGCAGCCGGGACTTGGACACCGGGGAGCTGTTTTTT.

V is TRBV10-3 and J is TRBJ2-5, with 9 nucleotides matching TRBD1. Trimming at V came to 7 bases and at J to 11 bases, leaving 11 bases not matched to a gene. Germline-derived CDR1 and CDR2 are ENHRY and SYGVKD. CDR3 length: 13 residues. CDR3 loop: CAIMPGQGQEQYF. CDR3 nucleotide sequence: TGTGCCATCATGCCGGGACAGGGCCAGGAGCAGTACTTC.